This TCR beta chain was found in a study of T-cell reconstitution after alpha-beta-depleted transplantation in children. This clonotype was found many times. A TCRbeta library incorporating unique molecular identifiers was prepared. TCRdb independently ran MiXCR on the PCR reads; one entry per CDR3 protein. The table lists 350,000 to 400,000 distinct CDR3 sequences, about a fifth of them singletons. The source of this sequence is a human donor who donated a stem cell graft to a child with acute myeloid leukemia. Material: PBMCs from the stem cell graft donor, obtained from the stem cell graft.

CDR3 DNA sequence: TGTGCCAGCAGTTCGAGAGGACTAGCGGGAGCCGGGGAGCTGTTTTTT. As protein: CASSSRGLAGAGELFF. V is TRBV27 and J is TRBJ2-2, with 13 bases fitting TRBD2. V dropped 4 bases and J dropped 6; count of bases not matched to a gene: 5. This CDR3 spans 16 amino acids. CDR1 and CDR2 (germline): MNHEY, SMNVEV (reference sequence).